This entry concerns a single T cell receptor beta chain. The target antigen is unknown. This sample is drawn from a study of cytomegalovirus exposure and HLA in healthy donors. Study-wide results and caveats: A later analysis showed that HLA-associated TCR beta chains had undergone more clonal expansion than equally common others.

The PCR used 60 Vbeta and 13 Jbeta primers. Method: immunoSEQ multiplex PCR; TCRdb's copy keeps in-frame clones and lacks some. The sample has about 160,000 clones; around four fifths are singletons. This CDR3 has 17 amino acids. J lost 0 bases, V lost 3 bases, and 5 bases had no gene match. Germline V lookup: CDR1 SGHTA, CDR2 FQGNSA. Sample: PBMCs. The chain combines TRBV7-2 with TRBJ2-7; 13 nucleotides match TRBD2. This clonotype was sampled from a man younger than 40 in good health and CMV-seronegative. DNA for the CDR3: TGTGCCAGCAGCTTTCGGACTAGCGGGGGAAGCTCCTACGAGCAGTACTTC. Translation: CASSFRTSGGSSYEQYF.